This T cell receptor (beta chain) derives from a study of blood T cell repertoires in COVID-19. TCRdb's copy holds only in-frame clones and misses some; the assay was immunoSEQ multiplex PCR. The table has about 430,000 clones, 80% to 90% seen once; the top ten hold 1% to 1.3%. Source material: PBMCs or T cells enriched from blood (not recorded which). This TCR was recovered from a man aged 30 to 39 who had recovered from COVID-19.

The CDR3 is CSVGPGADEKLFF. The DNA for the CDR3 is TGCAGCGTTGGCCCAGGGGCGGATGAAAAACTGTTTTTT. The chain has TRBV29-1 and TRBJ1-4; D is possibly TRBD1 (6 bases). Trimming shortened V by 4 bases and J by 6 bases, and 12 bases separated the two germline ends. The CDR3 is 13 amino acids. The germline V gene encodes CDR1 SQVTM and CDR2 ANQGSEA.